The rows below give T cell receptor beta chains drawn from one sample of a study of blood T cell repertoires in COVID-19. Sequencing used immunoSEQ multiplex PCR; TCRdb keeps in-frame clones, though not all of them. The sample holds 200,000 to 250,000 clones, about 88% seen once. Sequencing was performed on PBMCs or T cells enriched from blood (not recorded which). All receptors come from a woman aged 30 to 39 who had recovered from COVID-19. Each CDR3 is given with its conserved first and last residue. D genes are given only for firm matches. Some rows have no size entry. The others give once, few or many, or a class for an expanded clone.

V	J	length	size	D	CDR3	DNA
TRBV6-2/TRBV6-3	TRBJ2-1	15	.	TRBD2	CASSYGGGGYNEQFF	TGTGCCAGCAGTTATGGCGGGGGGGGCTACAATGAGCAGTTCTTC
TRBV4-3	TRBJ1-4	17	.	.	CASSQDGGSSTNEKLFF	TGCGCCAGCAGCCAAGATGGCGGCAGCTCAACTAATGAAAAACTGTTTTTT
TRBV11-2	TRBJ1-1	15	.	TRBD1	CASSSQGARDTEAFF	TGTGCCAGCAGCTCACAGGGGGCGCGGGACACTGAAGCTTTCTTT
TRBV4-1	TRBJ1-4	14	.	TRBD1	CASSQRQGVEKLFF	TGCGCCAGCAGCCAAAGGCAGGGGGTTGAAAAACTGTTTTTT
TRBV2	TRBJ1-5	14	.	.	CASNDNYGNQPQHF	TGTGCCAGCAATGATAACTATGGCAATCAGCCCCAGCATTTT
TRBV5-1	TRBJ2-1	16	.	TRBD2	CASSLALAGSYNEQFF	TGCGCCAGCAGTTTAGCTCTAGCGGGGTCCTACAATGAGCAGTTCTTC
TRBV11-2	TRBJ2-3	18	.	TRBD1	CASSLGGTGIYVGDTQYF	TGTGCCAGCAGCTTAGGTGGGACAGGGATATATGTAGGAGATACGCAGTATTTT
TRBV6-5	TRBJ1-1	13	few	.	CASSYGPNTEAFF	TGTGCCAGCAGTTACGGGCCGAACACTGAAGCTTTCTTT
TRBV6-5	TRBJ1-1	14	.	.	CASILTPMGGEAFF	TGTGCCAGCATTCTTACTCCCATGGGGGGTGAAGCTTTCTTT
TRBV10-1	TRBJ1-5	13	.	.	CASGSGPNQPQHF	TGCGCCAGCGGGTCAGGGCCCAATCAGCCCCAGCATTTT
TRBV6-1	TRBJ2-3	15	.	.	CASSVVGQSADTQYF	TGTGCCAGCAGTGTAGTGGGGCAGAGCGCGGATACGCAGTATTTT
TRBV19	TRBJ2-7	14	once	TRBD1	CASSIGQGEYEQYF	TGTGCCAGTAGTATCGGACAGGGGGAATACGAGCAGTACTTC
TRBV10-1	TRBJ2-7	15	.	.	CASSESSEIPYEQYF	TGCGCCAGCAGTGAGTCGTCGGAGATCCCCTACGAGCAGTACTTC
TRBV11-2	TRBJ1-5	13	.	.	CASSLERHQPQHF	TGTGCCAGCAGCTTAGAGAGGCATCAGCCCCAGCATTTT
TRBV6-2/TRBV6-3	TRBJ2-2	15	.	TRBD2	CASSRTSAGTGELFF	TGTGCCAGCAGTAGGACTAGCGCAGGAACCGGGGAGCTGTTTTTT
TRBV6-2/TRBV6-3	TRBJ1-2	15	.	.	CASSPPEGIMYGYTF	TGTGCCAGCAGCCCCCCCGAGGGCATCATGTATGGCTACACCTTC
TRBV5-6	TRBJ1-1	15	.	.	CASSFLGRVSAEAFF	TGTGCCAGCAGCTTCTTAGGGCGGGTTAGCGCTGAAGCTTTCTTT
TRBV19	TRBJ1-1	13	.	.	CASSISKNTEAFF	TGTGCCAGTAGTATAAGCAAGAACACTGAAGCTTTCTTT
TRBV6-2/TRBV6-3	TRBJ1-2	16	.	TRBD1	CASSYSGTGTPYGYTF	TGTGCCAGCAGTTACTCCGGGACAGGGACCCCCTATGGCTACACCTTC
TRBV14	TRBJ2-3	18	.	TRBD1	CASSHNNHRDRGLDTQYF	TGTGCCAGCAGCCATAACAATCACCGGGACAGGGGGCTGGATACGCAGTATTTT
TRBV29-1	TRBJ2-7	16	once	TRBD2	CSVEDPLAGANFKQYF	TGCAGCGTTGAAGATCCACTAGCGGGGGCGAATTTTAAGCAGTACTTC
TRBV5-1	TRBJ2-4	15	many	TRBD2	CASSLGGLGGNIQYF	TGCGCCAGCAGTTTGGGCGGACTAGGAGGTAACATTCAGTACTTC
TRBV5-4	TRBJ2-4	16	.	.	CATGSGERLGRNIQYF	TGTGCTACAGGTTCGGGGGAACGCTTAGGGAGAAACATTCAGTACTTC
TRBV4-3	TRBJ2-7	16	.	TRBD2	CASSRSTSGGPYEQYF	TGCGCCAGCAGCCGGAGTACTAGCGGGGGCCCCTACGAGCAGTACTTC
TRBV5-6	TRBJ1-6	16	.	TRBD1	CASSLGGTGSASPLHF	TGTGCCAGCAGCTTGGGGGGGACAGGCTCTGCTTCACCCCTCCACTTT
TRBV5-1	TRBJ1-2	15	.	TRBD1	CASSGGQATNYGYTF	TGCGCCAGCAGCGGCGGACAGGCAACTAACTATGGCTACACCTTC
TRBV7-9	TRBJ2-1	14	.	.	CASSLSLSGNEQFF	TGTGCCAGCAGCTTGAGTTTGAGCGGTAATGAGCAGTTCTTC
TRBV9	TRBJ1-4	14	.	TRBD1	CASNMGQGMEKLFF	TGTGCCAGCAATATGGGACAGGGGATGGAAAAACTGTTTTTT
TRBV13	TRBJ2-5	15	.	TRBD2	CASSLTSGGAETQYF	TGTGCCAGCAGCTTGACTAGCGGGGGGGCCGAGACCCAGTACTTC
TRBV29-1	TRBJ2-3	15	.	.	CSVEFTGSSTDTQYF	TGCAGCGTTGAATTCACAGGGTCTAGCACAGATACGCAGTATTTT
TRBV7-9	TRBJ1-5	13	.	.	CASSLSGRGPQHF	TGTGCCAGCAGCTTGTCGGGGCGGGGGCCCCAGCATTTT
TRBV7-9	TRBJ2-7	15	.	.	CASSPRTLSSYEQYF	TGTGCCAGCAGCCCACGGACACTCAGCTCCTACGAGCAGTACTTC
TRBV27	TRBJ1-2	14	.	.	CASSLSAGNYGYTF	TGTGCCAGCAGTTTATCGGCGGGGAACTATGGCTACACCTTC
TRBV18	TRBJ2-5	15	.	.	CASSPRQPSQETQYF	TGTGCCAGCTCACCACGACAGCCTTCCCAAGAGACCCAGTACTTC